The 8 T cell receptor beta chains listed next were all sequenced from one sample in a study of T cells after yellow fever vaccination. TCRdb re-called the 5' RACE reads with MiXCR, one entry per CDR3 protein. Among more than 35,000 distinct CDR3 sequences listed, 6.8% were seen once. This material consisted of CD8+ T cells not binding an NS4B(214-222) dextramer, sorted from PBMCs, taken 45 days after the yellow fever booster vaccination. The receptors were gathered from a man aged 25-45 years who received the YFV17D yellow fever vaccine.

Many counts were recorded for this clonotype. The chain combines TRBV10-2 with TRBJ2-7, with 7 nucleotides matching TRBD1. The germline gives CDR1 WSHSY, CDR2 SAAADI. Trimming took 4 bases from V and 2 from J; bases not matched to a gene: 8. This CDR3 is 15 amino acids long. The CDR3 spells CASSAPTGHPYEQYF. The CDR3, as DNA: TGCGCCAGCAGTGCCCCGACAGGGCACCCCTACGAGCAGTACTTC.

This clonotype was seen just once. A single base separates this from a much larger clone, so it may be a read error. This chain joins TRBV28 and TRBJ2-7; 9 bases match TRBD2. Per the germline V gene, CDR1 is MDHEN and CDR2 is SYDVKM. This CDR3 region has 14 residues. The V and J ends lost 5 bases and 4 bases, in that order; junction bases with no gene match: 6. The CDR3: CASSGTSTKYEQYF. The CDR3 DNA follows: TGTGCCAGCAGTGGGACTAGCACGAAGTACGAGCAGTACTTC.

This clonotype was found many times. CDR3 coding DNA: TGCGCCAGCAGCGGGTCAGAAGAGACCCAGTACTTC. This sequence encodes CASSGSEETQYF. V is TRBV5-1 and J is TRBJ2-5; D is undetermined. Germline assignment: CDR1 SGHRS and CDR2 YFSETQ. This CDR3 region has 12 residues. Deletions cut 4 bases from V and 3 bases from J, with 7 bases between.

This clonotype appeared many times. V and J are TRBV5-6 and TRBJ2-1; D not resolved. Trimming removed 1 base from V and 0 bases from J, with 5 bases in between. Germline assignment: CDR1 SGHDT and CDR2 YYEEEE. The CDR3 runs to 14 residues. For the CDR3, the DNA is TGTGCCAGCAGCTTGCTGAGCTCCTACAATGAGCAGTTCTTC. Encoded protein: CASSLLSSYNEQFF.

This clonotype was seen a few times. The J gene is TRBJ2-5, the V gene TRBV3-1; 9 bases agree with TRBD1. CDR3 length: 15 amino acids. Germline loops: CDR1 LGHDT, CDR2 YNNKEL (reference sequence). Trimming cost V 0 bases and J 2 bases; bases outside gene matches: 1. The CDR3 spells CASSQETGGQETQYF. DNA for the CDR3: TGTGCCAGCAGCCAAGAGACAGGGGGGCAAGAGACCCAGTACTTC.

Ten or more counts support this clonotype. The chain has TRBV11-2 and TRBJ2-7; D remains ambiguous. Trimming stripped 5 bases from V and 4 bases from J, with 15 bases between. The germline V gene encodes CDR1 SGHAT and CDR2 FQNNGV. This CDR3 has 14 amino acids. DNA for the CDR3: TGTGCCAGCAGCGCATGGGAACCTTATTACGAGCAGTACTTC. Its translation: CASSAWEPYYEQYF.

This clonotype has just a few counts. The chain joins TRBV27 to TRBJ2-7; D gene uncertain. The CDR3 extends over 11 amino acids. V was shortened by 4 bases and J by 3 bases, with 4 bases between the two germline ends. From germline, CDR1 is MNHEY and CDR2 SMNVEV (reference sequence). The CDR3 coding sequence is TGTGCCAGCAGTTCCCGCTACGAGCAGTACTTC. Translated, it gives CASSSRYEQYF.

This clonotype was seen repeatedly, ten times or more. The gene calls are TRBV19 and TRBJ2-7; TRBD2 might be the D (6 bases). With 4 bases removed from V and 2 bases from J, the gap between germline ends came to 12 bases. The V gene's germline CDR1 is LNHDA and CDR2 SQIVND (reference sequence). The length of the CDR3 is 14 residues. The CDR3 loop reads CASSTNGRPYEQYF. As DNA, the CDR3 is TGTGCCAGTAGTACGAACGGGAGACCCTACGAGCAGTACTTC.